This T cell receptor (beta chain) came from a study of T cells after yellow fever vaccination. Study-level results: Researchers report a weaker secondary response that nonetheless peaked faster, day 5 versus 15.

This clonotype was counted ten times or more. Per germline, CDR1 DFQATT and CDR2 SNEGSKA (reference sequence). The CDR3 sequence is 14 residues long. V was pared by 3 bases and J by 0 bases, with 9 bases between. A single record per CDR3 protein comes from TCRdb applying MiXCR to the 5' RACE reads. The sample includes under 40,000 distinct CDR3 sequences, 6.6% of them seen just once. The specimen comprised PBMCs, either bulk or a sorted T-cell subset (CD4+, CD8+, memory, or dextramer-sorted; not recorded which), sampled on the day of the first yellow fever vaccination. The origin of this receptor is a man aged 18 to 35 who received the YFV17D yellow fever vaccine. This chain joins TRBV20-1 and TRBJ1-3; D call uncertain. In nucleotides, the CDR3 is TGCAGTGCTAGGCGATTGAGCTCTGGAAACACCATATATTTT. Amino acid sequence: CSARRLSSGNTIYF.